This entry lists 30 T cell receptor beta chains sequenced from one sample in a study of cytomegalovirus exposure and HLA in healthy donors. The study ran its PCR with 60 Vbeta and 13 Jbeta primers. Sequencing was performed with immunoSEQ multiplex PCR; in TCRdb, only in-frame clones are kept and a portion is missing. Found here are some 150,000 clones, around 79% of them singletons; the top ten hold 2% to 2.5%. The sequenced material came from PBMCs. These receptors were taken from a man aged 35 to 55 in good health and CMV-seronegative.

This chain connects TRBV7-2 to TRBJ2-4; D is unclear. Looked up from germline, CDR1 is SGHTA and CDR2 is FQGNSA. Trimming removed 5 bases at V and 15 bases at J, with 14 bases between. This CDR3 comprises 11 residues. The CDR3 nucleotides read TGTGCCAGCAGCCTGAAGAAGGAGTCGTACTTC. Its protein product is CASSLKKESYF.

Only a few counts were recorded for this clone. V gene TRBV2 combines with J gene TRBJ2-7; 11 bases fit TRBD2. This CDR3 has 17 residues. J gave up 2 bases and V 7 bases, and 13 bases lay outside the gene matches. Germline assignment: CDR1 SNHLY and CDR2 FYNNEI. The CDR3 bases are TGTGCCAGCAACGAGGGGGTATTTAGCGGGAGGGCCTACGAGCAGTACTTC. Protein: CASNEGVFSGRAYEQYF.

The rearrangement uses TRBV5-8 and TRBJ2-3, with TRBD2 matching over 10 bases. The junction had 14 bases not matched to a gene; V was cut back by 2 bases and J by 2 bases. Germline V gene lookup returns CDR1 SGHTS and CDR2 YDEGEE. The CDR3 has 19 residues. CDR3 in DNA: TGTGCCAGCAGCTTAGGGCTAGCGGGAGACACCCCGTACACAGATACGCAGTATTTT. The encoded protein is CASSLGLAGDTPYTDTQYF.

This clone was counted only a few times. The chain combines TRBV19 with TRBJ1-4; D unresolved. CDR1 and CDR2 (germline): LNHDA, SQIVND (reference sequence). The CDR3 is 14 amino acids. Trimming left V 7 bases short and J 3 bases short, with 12 bases between. CDR3 sequence: CASIDGGANEKLFF. Here the CDR3 DNA reads TGTGCCAGTATTGACGGCGGGGCTAATGAAAAACTGTTTTTT.

The sample holds a few counts of this clone. The junction differs from germline at one of its ends, possibly a read error. This chain links TRBV5-4 with TRBJ2-6, with D unresolved. Germline V gives CDR1 SGHNT, CDR2 YYREEE (reference sequence). The CDR3 is 13 residues long. The CDR3 nucleotides read TGTGCCAGCAGCCCGTCCCAGGCCAACGGCCTGACTTTC. Protein: CASSPSQANGLTF.

The chain couples TRBV5-8 to TRBJ2-1; the D is unclear. CDR3 length: 12 residues. Germline loops: CDR1 SGHTS, CDR2 YDEGEE. V was cut by 5 bases and J by 5 bases, with 8 bases left in between. In DNA form, the CDR3 reads TGTGCCAGCAGTATCAGAAACAATGAGCAGTTCTTC. Translation gives CASSIRNNEQFF.

The chain uses TRBV7-9 and TRBJ2-1; D perhaps matches TRBD2 (5 bases). The germline V and J ends were trimmed by 1 base and 2 bases, with 9 bases remaining between them. The V gene's germline CDR1 is SEHNR and CDR2 FQNEAQ (reference sequence). There are 15 residues in the CDR3. DNA for the CDR3: TGTGCCAGCAGCTTAGTTTACGGGACCTACAATGAGCAGTTCTTC. Translating it yields CASSLVYGTYNEQFF.

V and J are TRBV2 and TRBJ2-7, with TRBD2 matching 13 bases. The V gene end was trimmed by 5 bases and the J gene end by 5 bases; junction bases not matched to a gene: 15. This CDR3 contains 18 residues. The germline gives CDR1 SNHLY, CDR2 FYNNEI. CDR3 protein: CASSSLLAGGPSGNEQYF. The CDR3 DNA sequence: TGTGCCAGCAGTAGCTTACTAGCGGGAGGGCCGAGTGGGAACGAGCAGTACTTC. Together with reference TRBV2 and TRBJ2-7, the CDR3 gives the full variable domain: EPEVTQTPSHQVTQMGQEVILRCVPISNHLYFYWYRQILGQKVEFLVSFYNNEISEKSEIFDDQFSVERPDGSNFTLKIRSTKLEDSAMYFCASSSLLAGGPSGNEQYFGPGTRLTVT.

This clone was observed a handful of times. This chain connects TRBV27 to TRBJ2-7; 8 bases match TRBD1. Germline trimming cut 9 bases from V and 2 bases from J; bases unmatched to any gene: 9. Germline CDR1 is MNHEY and CDR2 is SMNVEV (reference sequence). This CDR3 comprises 14 residues. DNA for the CDR3: TGTGCCAGTTGGCCGGGACAGGCCCCCTACGAGCAGTACTTC. Translated: CASWPGQAPYEQYF.

A single count supports this clone. The chain uses TRBV28 and TRBJ2-7; D is unresolved. This CDR3 has 16 amino acids. Germline V gives CDR1 MDHEN, CDR2 SYDVKM. V was clipped by 2 bases and J by 0 bases, with 14 bases between them. The CDR3 DNA reads as TGTGCCAGCAGTTTAATGCGGCACACGAGCTCCTACGAGCAGTACTTC. Translation: CASSLMRHTSSYEQYF.

This clone turned up a few times. The V gene is TRBV5-5, the J gene TRBJ2-4, with 9 bases matching TRBD1. With 4 bases clipped from V and 3 bases from J, the junction kept 14 bases outside the gene matches. The CDR3 has 18 amino acids. Germline V gene lookup returns CDR1 SGHKS and CDR2 YYEKEE (reference sequence). The DNA of the CDR3 is TGTGCCAGCAGCAGGATTCTCCGGGACAGGGTTAACAAAAACATTCAGTACTTC. Translation gives CASSRILRDRVNKNIQYF.

This clone was picked up a small number of times. The chain recombines TRBV4-2 with TRBJ2-6; D is perhaps TRBD1 (6 bases). The CDR3 is made up of 16 amino acids. Germline V gene data show CDR1 as LGHNA and CDR2 as YNFKEQ. Trimming took off 4 bases at V and 4 bases at J, with 14 bases between the two ends. CDR3 DNA: TGTGCCAGCAGCCCCTATACAGGGTCCGGGGCCAACGTCCTGACTTTC. Amino acid sequence: CASSPYTGSGANVLTF.

This clone was detected a few times. V usage is TRBV6-7 and J usage is TRBJ2-6; D possibly corresponds to TRBD1 (5 bases). TRBV6-7 is an ORF, and what it does is uncertain. CDR3 length equals 21 residues. Trimming removed 0 bases at V and 2 bases at J, with 23 bases between. The CDR3 loop is CASSYSRPRVSCLTGANVLTF. The CDR3 DNA sequence: TGTGCCAGCAGTTACTCGAGGCCCAGGGTTTCTTGTTTGACTGGGGCCAACGTCCTGACTTTC.

This clone was recorded once. The chain couples TRBV19 to TRBJ1-4; D not certain. This CDR3 contains 11 residues. Germline-derived CDR1 and CDR2 are LNHDA and SQIVND (reference sequence). V shed 9 bases and J shed 4 bases, with 6 bases lying between them. CDR3 in DNA: TGTGCCAGCGAGAATAATGAAAAACTGTTTTTT. It encodes CASENNEKLFF.

The rearrangement links TRBV28 to TRBJ1-2; D uncertain. V gave up 7 bases and J gave up 8 bases, with 17 bases separating them. CDR1 and CDR2 from the germline V gene are MDHEN and SYDVKM. CDR3 length equals 13 residues. CDR3 region: CASNLGGWGGYTF. CDR3 DNA: TGTGCCAGCAACCTTGGAGGGTGGGGAGGCTACACCTTC.

The chain is built from TRBV15 and TRBJ1-1; 7 bases are shared with TRBD1. The CDR3 spans 15 residues. V gave up 0 bases and J gave up 1 base; unmatched junction bases: 2. Germline loops: CDR1 LNHNV, CDR2 YYDKDF (reference sequence). CDR3 sequence: CATSRERTGNTEAFF. CDR3 coding DNA: TGTGCCACCAGCAGAGAGAGGACAGGGAACACTGAAGCTTTCTTT. Based on the CDR3 plus reference TRBV15 and TRBJ1-1, the full variable domain is DAMVIQNPRYQVTQFGKPVTLSCSQTLNHNVMYWYQQKSSQAPKLLFHYYDKDFNNEADTPDNFQSRRPNTSFCFLDIRSPGLGDTAMYLCATSRERTGNTEAFFGQGTRLTVV.

The table lists this clone with a few counts. The V call is TRBV29-1, the J call TRBJ2-7; 7 bases align to TRBD1. The germline gives CDR1 SQVTM, CDR2 ANQGSEA. Unmatched junction bases numbered 3, after V lost 7 bases and J lost 3 bases. The CDR3 consists of 11 residues. Here the CDR3 DNA reads TGCAGCGCTGGGGACAGCTACGAGCAGTACTTC. Translating gives CSAGDSYEQYF.

The chain couples TRBV5-1 to TRBJ2-1; 7 bases agree with TRBD2. The germline V gene encodes CDR1 SGHRS and CDR2 YFSETQ. The CDR3 covers 16 residues. The V segment lost 0 bases and the J segment 3 bases; nucleotides outside the gene matches: 6. The CDR3 coding sequence is TGCGCCAGCAGCTTGGCCGTCGCTAGCGGCTACAATGAGCAGTTCTTC. Amino acids: CASSLAVASGYNEQFF.

This clone was seen a handful of times. The chain employs TRBV6-5 and TRBJ1-6; D is uncertain. With 0 bases removed from V and 6 bases from J, the gap between germline ends came to 9 bases. Germline V gene sequence: CDR1 MNHEY, CDR2 SVGAGI. The CDR3 consists of 15 residues. DNA for the CDR3: TGTGCCAGCAGTTACTCCGTGTTCGGTAATTCACCCCTCCACTTT. It is translated as CASSYSVFGNSPLHF.

The V and J genes are TRBV28 and TRBJ1-2; tentatively, D is TRBD1 (6 bases). Per the germline V gene, CDR1 is MDHEN and CDR2 is SYDVKM. Trimming took off 8 bases at V and 5 bases at J, with 15 bases between the two ends. This CDR3 has 13 residues. The CDR3 loop reads CASSPLGAYGYTF. As DNA, the CDR3 is TGTGCCAGCTCCCCTCTGGGGGCGTATGGCTACACCTTC.

The V call is TRBV5-1, the J call TRBJ2-7; TRBD2 agrees at 9 bases. Germline trimming cut 4 bases from V and 0 bases from J; bases unmatched to any gene: 2. This CDR3 region has 14 residues. Germline CDR1 is SGHRS and CDR2 is YFSETQ. The chain's CDR3 is CASSGSGSSYEQYF. The DNA of the CDR3 is TGCGCCAGCAGCGGTAGCGGGAGCTCCTACGAGCAGTACTTC.

This clone was detected once. The rearrangement uses TRBV11-2 and TRBJ2-7, with D possibly being TRBD1 (7 bases). Trimming pared 5 bases from V and 0 bases from J, leaving 11 bases between. Germline CDR1 is SGHAT and CDR2 is FQNNGV. This CDR3 is 14 amino acids long. The CDR3 protein is CASSAGQFSYEQYF. The DNA for the CDR3 is TGTGCCAGCAGCGCGGGACAGTTCTCCTACGAGCAGTACTTC.

This clone came up a few times. The gene calls are TRBV4-2 and TRBJ1-1, with unresolved D. The CDR3 contains 14 residues. The V gene's germline CDR1 is LGHNA and CDR2 YNFKEQ. With 4 bases removed from V and 1 base from J, the gap between germline ends came to 10 bases. CDR3 bases: TGTGCCAGCAGCCTGCAGTCGCAGAACACTGAAGCTTTCTTT. It specifies CASSLQSQNTEAFF.

The V and J genes are TRBV7-2 and TRBJ2-3; 13 bases align to TRBD2. V was clipped by 5 bases and J by 4 bases; unmatched bases: 6. Per the germline V gene, CDR1 is SGHTA and CDR2 is FQGNSA. The CDR3 is 16 amino acids. CDR3 DNA: TGTGCCAGCAGCCGAAGACTAGCGGGAGGCGCAGATACGCAGTATTTT. Encoded protein: CASSRRLAGGADTQYF.

The chain employs TRBV5-4 and TRBJ2-5, with D tentatively TRBD2 (6 bases). The CDR3 length is 14 residues. The V gene lost 0 bases and the J gene lost 4 bases, with 10 bases spanning the gap. The germline V gene encodes CDR1 SGHNT and CDR2 YYREEE (reference sequence). DNA of the CDR3: TGTGCCAGCAGCTTGGATCCAGCGGGAGAGACCCAGTACTTC. Its translation is CASSLDPAGETQYF. Looking up the rest from reference TRBV5-4 and TRBJ2-5 gives the full variable domain: ETGVTQSPTHLIKTRGQQVTLRCSSQSGHNTVSWYQQALGQGPQFIFQYYREEENGRGNFPPRFSGLQFPNYSSELNVNALELDDSALYLCASSLDPAGETQYFGPGTRLLVL.

V and J are TRBV4-2 and TRBJ2-7, with 8 bases identical to TRBD2. With 3 bases clipped from V and 2 bases from J, the junction kept 9 bases outside the gene matches. Germline lookup yields CDR1 LGHNA and CDR2 YNFKEQ. This CDR3 region has 16 residues. The DNA of the CDR3 is TGTGCCAGCAGCCAGCAGACGGCGGGGGGCCCCTACGAGCAGTACTTC. This translates into CASSQQTAGGPYEQYF.

The chain recombines TRBV19 with TRBJ2-1; D possibly corresponds to TRBD1 (6 bases). The ends were cut back, 5 bases at V and 2 bases at J, with 13 bases in the middle. CDR1 is LNHDA and CDR2 is SQIVND in the germline V gene (reference sequence). The CDR3 runs to 15 residues. CDR3 region: CASSADRSAYNEQFF. CDR3 DNA sequence: TGTGCCAGTAGTGCTGACAGGTCTGCCTACAATGAGCAGTTCTTC. The whole variable domain, remainder taken from reference TRBV19 and TRBJ2-1, is DGGITQSPKYLFRKEGQNVTLSCEQNLNHDAMYWYRQDPGQGLRLIYYSQIVNDFQKGDIAEGYSVSREKKESFPLTVTSAQKNPTAFYLCASSADRSAYNEQFFGPGTRLTVL.

The chain couples TRBV11-2 to TRBJ1-2; 9 bases map to TRBD1. J was trimmed by 4 bases and V by 4 bases; bases with no gene match: 10. Germline lookup yields CDR1 SGHAT and CDR2 FQNNGV. The CDR3 covers 16 residues. The CDR3: CASSSYRGTGLYGYTF. CDR3 DNA sequence: TGTGCCAGCAGCTCCTACAGGGGGACAGGGCTCTATGGCTACACCTTC.

The table lists this clone with a few counts. V is TRBV5-1 and J is TRBJ2-3; TRBD1 is a possible D gene (6 bases). Germline V gene sequence: CDR1 SGHRS, CDR2 YFSETQ. The CDR3 is 14 amino acids. Trimming removed 1 base from V and 5 bases from J, with 11 bases in between. The chain's CDR3 is CASSLTGLGDTQYF. The DNA for the CDR3 is TGCGCCAGCAGCTTGACAGGGCTGGGAGATACGCAGTATTTT.

The V gene is TRBV19, the J gene TRBJ2-2; 11 positions agree with TRBD1. This CDR3 is 15 amino acids long. V gave up 9 bases and J gave up 7 bases; unmatched junction bases: 10. Per the germline V gene, CDR1 is LNHDA and CDR2 is SQIVND (reference sequence). DNA of the CDR3: TGTGCCAGCGCAACCGGGACAGGGGGATTCGGGGAGCTGTTTTTT. Translating gives CASATGTGGFGELFF.